These T cell receptor beta chains were read from a single sample in a study of monozygotic twins with inflammatory bowel disease. TCRdb re-called the 5' RACE reads and shows each CDR3 protein once, DNA omitted. This table holds roughly 170,000 distinct CDR3 sequences. What was sequenced was blood. Receptors originate from a human donor with ulcerative colitis or Crohn's disease, or a healthy co-twin of an affected twin (not recorded which). The CDR3 runs from the conserved cysteine through the conserved F or W.

CDR3aa	j_gene	v_gene	len
CASSLQGWNEQFF	TRBJ2-1	TRBV19	13
CASSPHTGNTEAFF	TRBJ1-1	TRBV5-1	14
CASSRHGQEEWEKLFF	TRBJ1-4	TRBV5-4	16
CASSLLGPEYF	TRBJ2-7	TRBV7-9	11
CSGITPTNEKLFF	TRBJ1-4	TRBV29-1	13
CSATPDYPGTDTQYF	TRBJ2-3	TRBV29-1	15
CASSSAGARNEQFF	TRBJ2-1	TRBV5-1	14
CSAWDRVYEQYF	TRBJ2-7	TRBV20-1	12
CASSLDGLPQPQHF	TRBJ1-5	TRBV11-2	14
CASSFRYSLGRGETQYF	TRBJ2-5	TRBV27	17
CASSAVKEGPGAQYF	TRBJ2-5	TRBV18	15
CASSPRQGITGELFF	TRBJ2-2	TRBV14	15
CASSSRDYLGYEQYF	TRBJ2-7	TRBV27	15
CASSLERQGVSAYF	TRBJ2-5	TRBV7-2	14
CSVLQGGETQYF	TRBJ2-5	TRBV29-1	12
CASSSPTGPGELFF	TRBJ2-2	TRBV7-9	14